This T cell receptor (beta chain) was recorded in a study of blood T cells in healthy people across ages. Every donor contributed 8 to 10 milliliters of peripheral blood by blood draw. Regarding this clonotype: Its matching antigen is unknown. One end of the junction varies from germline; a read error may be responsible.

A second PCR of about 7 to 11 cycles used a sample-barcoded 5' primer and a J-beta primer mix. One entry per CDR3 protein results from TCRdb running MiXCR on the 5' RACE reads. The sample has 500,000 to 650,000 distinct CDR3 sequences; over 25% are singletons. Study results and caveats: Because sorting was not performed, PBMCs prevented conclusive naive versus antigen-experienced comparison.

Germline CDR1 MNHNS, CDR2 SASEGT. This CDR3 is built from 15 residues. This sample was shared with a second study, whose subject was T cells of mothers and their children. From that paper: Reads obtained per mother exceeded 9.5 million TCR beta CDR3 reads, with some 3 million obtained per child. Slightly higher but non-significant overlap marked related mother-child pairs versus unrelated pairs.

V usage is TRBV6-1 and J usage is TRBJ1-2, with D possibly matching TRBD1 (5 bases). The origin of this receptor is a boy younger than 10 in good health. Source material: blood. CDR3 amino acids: CASSEAPGTVYGYTF. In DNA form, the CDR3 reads TGTGCCAGCAGCGAAGCGCCCGGGACGGTTTATGGCTACACCTTC.